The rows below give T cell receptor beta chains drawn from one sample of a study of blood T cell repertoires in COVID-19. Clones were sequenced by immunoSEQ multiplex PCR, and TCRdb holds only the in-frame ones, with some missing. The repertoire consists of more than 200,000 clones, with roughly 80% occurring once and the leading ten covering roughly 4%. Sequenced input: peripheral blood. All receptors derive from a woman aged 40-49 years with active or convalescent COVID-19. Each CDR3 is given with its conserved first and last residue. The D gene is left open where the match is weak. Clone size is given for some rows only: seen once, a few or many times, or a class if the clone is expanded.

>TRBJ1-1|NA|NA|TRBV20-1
TGCAGTGCTAGTCCGGGGTGGAACACTGAAGCTTTCTTT
CSASPGWNTEAFF
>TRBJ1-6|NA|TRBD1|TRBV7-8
TGTGCCAGCAGCTTATTGACAGGGGGCGATTTCACCTATAATTCACCCCTCCACTTT
CASSLLTGGDFTYNSPLHF
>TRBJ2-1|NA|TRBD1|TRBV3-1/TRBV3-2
TGTGCCAGCAGCCGGGGACAGCCTGGTAATGAGCAGTTCTTC
CASSRGQPGNEQFF
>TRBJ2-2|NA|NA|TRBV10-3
TGTGCCATCAGTGAAGGGGCGAACACCGGGGAGCTGTTTTTT
CAISEGANTGELFF
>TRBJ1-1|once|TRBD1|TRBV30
TGTGCCTGGATTCCGGGACAGGCGGGTACTGAAGCTTTCTTT
CAWIPGQAGTEAFF
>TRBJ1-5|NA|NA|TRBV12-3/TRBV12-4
TGTGCCAGCAGTTTAGCGCAAGCGGAGCCCCAGCATTTT
CASSLAQAEPQHF
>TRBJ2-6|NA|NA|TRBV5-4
TGTGCCAGCACCCCGGGGGGCAAAGTCTCTGGGGCCAACGTCCTGACTTTC
CASTPGGKVSGANVLTF
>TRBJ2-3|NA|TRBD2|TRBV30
TGTGCCTGGGCGGGGGGGGTTGGTACAGATACGCAGTATTTT
CAWAGGVGTDTQYF
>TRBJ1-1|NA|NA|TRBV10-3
TGTGCCATCAGTGAGGACAGGAACACTGAAGCTTTCTTT
CAISEDRNTEAFF
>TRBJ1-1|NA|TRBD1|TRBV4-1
TGCGCCAGCAGCCAAGATGAGGGGGCGTACACTGAAGCTTTCTTT
CASSQDEGAYTEAFF
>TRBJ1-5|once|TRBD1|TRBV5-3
TGTGCCAGAAGCCATTCTCACAGGGGGCGGCAGCGGCAGCCCCAGCATTTT
CARSHSHRGRQRQPQHF
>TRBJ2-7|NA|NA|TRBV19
TGTGCCAGTAGTATAAGGCGGGGCTCCGTCTACGAGCAGTACTTC
CASSIRRGSVYEQYF
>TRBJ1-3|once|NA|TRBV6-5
TGTGCCAGCCAGCCGGCGGGGGAAAACACCATATATTTT
CASQPAGENTIYF
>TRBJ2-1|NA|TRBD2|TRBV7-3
TGTGCCAGCAGCTTAGCGTCTAGCGGGGGGAGCTCCTACAATGAGCAGTTCTTC
CASSLASSGGSSYNEQFF
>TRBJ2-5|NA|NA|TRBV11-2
TGTGCCAGCAGCTTATTCGGGGACCAAGAGACCCAGTACTTC
CASSLFGDQETQYF
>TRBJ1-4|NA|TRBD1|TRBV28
TGTGCCAGCAGTTTAGATACAGGGGGTAATGAAAAACTGTTTTTT
CASSLDTGGNEKLFF
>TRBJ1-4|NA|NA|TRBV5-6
TGTGCCAGCAGCCATGGGGGGAGTACTAATGAAAAACTGTTTTTT
CASSHGGSTNEKLFF
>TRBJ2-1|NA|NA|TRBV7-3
TGTGCCAGCAGCTTAAACAGGGAAGGTTACCACAATGAGCAGTTCTTC
CASSLNREGYHNEQFF
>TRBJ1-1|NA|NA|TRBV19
TGTGCCAGTAGCGTCGGGATGAACACTGAAGCTTTCTTT
CASSVGMNTEAFF
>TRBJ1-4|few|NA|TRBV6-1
TGTGCCAGCAGTGAAGTGCAGGGGAATTCTAATGAAAAACTGTTTTTT
CASSEVQGNSNEKLFF
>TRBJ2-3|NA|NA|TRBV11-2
TGTGCCAGCAGCCTTCACACAGGAGCCCTCACAGATACGCAGTATTTT
CASSLHTGALTDTQYF
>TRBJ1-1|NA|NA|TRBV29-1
TGCAGCGTTTCGGGGATGAACACTGAAGCTTTCTTT
CSVSGMNTEAFF
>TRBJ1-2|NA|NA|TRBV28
TGTGCCAGCAGTTCTTATGGAGGGGTGAACTATGGCTACACCTTC
CASSSYGGVNYGYTF
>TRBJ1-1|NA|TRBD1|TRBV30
TGTGCCTGGATACTACAGGGGGCTGAAGCTTTCTTT
CAWILQGAEAFF
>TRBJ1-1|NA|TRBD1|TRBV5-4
TGTGCCAGCAGCCAAAGGCACGAGGGCAGGGGGCGTGAAGCTTTCTTT
CASSQRHEGRGREAFF
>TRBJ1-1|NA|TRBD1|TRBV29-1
TGCAGCTCGCCGGGACAGGGGGCTTGGAACACTGAAGCTTTCTTT
CSSPGQGAWNTEAFF
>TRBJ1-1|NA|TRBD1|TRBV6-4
TGTGCCAGCAGCGCCGGGACAGGGGGGGAGAACACTGAAGCTTTCTTT
CASSAGTGGENTEAFF
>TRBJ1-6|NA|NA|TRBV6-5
TGTGCCAGCAGATCAGTACAGGTGGATAATTCACCCCTCCACTTT
CASRSVQVDNSPLHF
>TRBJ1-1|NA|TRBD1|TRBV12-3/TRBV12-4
TGTGCCAGCAGTTCTCGGACAGGGGCAGCTTTCTTT
CASSSRTGAAFF
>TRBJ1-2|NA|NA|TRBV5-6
TGTGCCAGCAGCTTGGGGGCAAGGAACTATGGCTACACCTTC
CASSLGARNYGYTF
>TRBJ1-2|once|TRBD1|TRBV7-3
TGTGCCAGCAGCTTAACCCGCCAGGGGGATGGCTACACCTTC
CASSLTRQGDGYTF
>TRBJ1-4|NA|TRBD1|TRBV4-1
TGCGCCAGCAGCCTCTACGGGGGACAGGGGTGGGGGGTTAATGAAAAACTGTTTTTT
CASSLYGGQGWGVNEKLFF
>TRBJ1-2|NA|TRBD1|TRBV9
TGTGCCAGCAGCCCCGGACAGGGAAACTATGGCTACACCTTC
CASSPGQGNYGYTF
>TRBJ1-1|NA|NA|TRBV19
TGTGCCAGTAGTACCTCGTATAGGGGCTTAATGAACACTGAAGCTTTCTTT
CASSTSYRGLMNTEAFF
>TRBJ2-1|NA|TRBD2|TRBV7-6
TGTGCCAGCAGCCCGGTCGCGGGGGGGGTTGCGGATGAGCAGTTCTTC
CASSPVAGGVADEQFF
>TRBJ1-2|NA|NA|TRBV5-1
TGCGCCAGCAGCTTGGGGTCGGGTTATGGCTACACCTTC
CASSLGSGYGYTF
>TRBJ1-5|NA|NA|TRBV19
TGTGCCAGTAGTCCCCAGGGTTGGTCCGTGATTCAGCCCCAGCATTTT
CASSPQGWSVIQPQHF